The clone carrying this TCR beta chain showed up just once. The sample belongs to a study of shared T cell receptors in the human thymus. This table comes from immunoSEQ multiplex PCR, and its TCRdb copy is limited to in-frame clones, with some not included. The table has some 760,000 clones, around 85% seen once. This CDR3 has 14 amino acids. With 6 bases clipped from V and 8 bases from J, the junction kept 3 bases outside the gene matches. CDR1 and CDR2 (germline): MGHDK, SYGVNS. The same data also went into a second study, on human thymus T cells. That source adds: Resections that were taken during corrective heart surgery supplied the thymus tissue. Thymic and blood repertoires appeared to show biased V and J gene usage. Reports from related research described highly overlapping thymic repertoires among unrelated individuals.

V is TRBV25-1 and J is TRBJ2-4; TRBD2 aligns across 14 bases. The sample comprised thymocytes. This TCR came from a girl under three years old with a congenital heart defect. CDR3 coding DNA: TGTGCCAGCAGCCTGACTAGCGGGGGGGACATTCAGTACTTC. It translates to CASSLTSGGDIQYF.